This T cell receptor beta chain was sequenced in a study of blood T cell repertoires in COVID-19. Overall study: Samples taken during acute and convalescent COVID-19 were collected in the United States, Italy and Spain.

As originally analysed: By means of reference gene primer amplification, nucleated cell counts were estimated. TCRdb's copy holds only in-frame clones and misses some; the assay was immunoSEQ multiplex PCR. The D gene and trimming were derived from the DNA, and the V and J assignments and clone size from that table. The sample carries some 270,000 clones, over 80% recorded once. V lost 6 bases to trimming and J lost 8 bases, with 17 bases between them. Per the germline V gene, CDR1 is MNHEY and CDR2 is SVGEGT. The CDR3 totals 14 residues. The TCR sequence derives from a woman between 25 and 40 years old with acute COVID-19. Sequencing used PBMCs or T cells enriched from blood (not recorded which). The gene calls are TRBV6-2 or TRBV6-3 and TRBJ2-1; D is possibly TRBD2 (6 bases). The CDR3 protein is CASSPAGGNYEQFF. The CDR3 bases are TGTGCCAGCAGCCCCGCGGGCGGGAATTATGAGCAGTTCTTC.